A single sample is the source of the 3 T cell receptor beta chains below, sequenced in a study of blood T cell repertoires in COVID-19. Some clones are missing from TCRdb's copy, which holds only in-frame ones; the method was immunoSEQ multiplex PCR. Counted here are over 110,000 clones, over 70% occurring once; the ten biggest clones make up less than 2%. The sequenced sample was peripheral blood. The receptors stem from a woman between 45 and 60 years old with acute or convalescent COVID-19.

V gene TRBV5-1 combines with J gene TRBJ1-2; D gene ambiguous. CDR1 and CDR2 (germline): SGHRS, YFSETQ. CDR3 length: 13 amino acids. Between the trimmed V and J ends, which lost 4 bases and 6 bases, there was a span of 13 bases. The CDR3 DNA reads as TGCGCCAGCAGCCCGACGGGGATGGATGGCTACACCTTC. Translation gives CASSPTGMDGYTF.

The gene calls are TRBV6-5 and TRBJ2-7, with 8 bases aligning to TRBD1. CDR1 is MNHEY and CDR2 is SVGAGI in the germline V gene. The CDR3 has 12 amino acids. V trimming: 10 bases; J trimming: 1 base; junction bases outside the gene matches: 3. The CDR3 nucleotides read TGTGCCACCCGACAGGGGTCCTACGAGCAGTACTTC. Translation gives CATRQGSYEQYF.

In this sample, this clone turned up once. The chain carries TRBV7-6 and TRBJ1-3; D is unclear. The germline V gene has CDR1 SGHVS and CDR2 FNYEAQ. This CDR3 comprises 16 residues. V gave up 0 bases and J gave up 4 bases, with 13 bases separating them. The CDR3 region is CASSLASRSGGNTIYF. For the CDR3, the DNA is TGTGCCAGCAGCTTAGCGAGCAGGAGCGGAGGAAACACCATATATTTT.